The following is a T cell receptor (beta chain) sequence with its context. Its antigen is currently unknown. This sample stems from a study of T cells in Graves' hyperthyroidism and ophthalmopathy. Notes on the study in general: Before onset, by a median of approximately 6.8 months, the model predicted ophthalmopathy. In the blood, most expanded thyroid clonotypes above 0.001 appeared as well.

Patients aged 18 to 65 had newly diagnosed hyperthyroidism lasting under 2 months. Researchers barred patients who had uncontrolled infection, other autoimmune disease, pregnancy or lactation. The ends were cut back, 3 bases at V and 0 bases at J, with 9 bases in the middle. The CDR3 has 15 residues. Researchers amplified the TCR beta CDR3 regions from RNA transcripts. A first-round RT-PCR of the TCR CDR3 used the HTBI primer set. TCRdb processed the multiplex PCR reads anew with MiXCR; each CDR3 protein has one entry. The repertoire holds roughly 400,000 distinct CDR3 sequences, with around 25% as singletons.

This clonotype originated in a man aged 50 to 59 with Graves' hyperthyroidism. The specimen was blood. The chain uses TRBV12-3 or TRBV12-4 and TRBJ2-1; a weak D match, TRBD2 (6 bases). This chain's CDR3 is CASSLGRNSYNEQFF. As DNA, the CDR3 is TGTGCCAGCAGTTTGGGGAGGAACTCCTACAATGAGCAGTTCTTC.